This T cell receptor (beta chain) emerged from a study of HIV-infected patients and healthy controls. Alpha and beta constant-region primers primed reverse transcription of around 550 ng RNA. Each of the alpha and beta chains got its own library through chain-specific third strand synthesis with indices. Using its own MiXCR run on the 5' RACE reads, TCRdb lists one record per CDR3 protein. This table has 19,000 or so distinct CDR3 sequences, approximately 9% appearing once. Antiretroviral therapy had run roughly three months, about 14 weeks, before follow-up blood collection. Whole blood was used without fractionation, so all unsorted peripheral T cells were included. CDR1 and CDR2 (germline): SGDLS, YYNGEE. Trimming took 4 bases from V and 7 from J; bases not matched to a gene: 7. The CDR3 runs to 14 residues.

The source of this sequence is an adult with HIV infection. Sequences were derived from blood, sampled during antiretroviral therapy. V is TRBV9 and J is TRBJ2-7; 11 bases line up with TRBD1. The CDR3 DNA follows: TGTGCCAGCAGCACTCGGACAGGGGGCAGTGAGCAGTACTTC. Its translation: CASSTRTGGSEQYF.